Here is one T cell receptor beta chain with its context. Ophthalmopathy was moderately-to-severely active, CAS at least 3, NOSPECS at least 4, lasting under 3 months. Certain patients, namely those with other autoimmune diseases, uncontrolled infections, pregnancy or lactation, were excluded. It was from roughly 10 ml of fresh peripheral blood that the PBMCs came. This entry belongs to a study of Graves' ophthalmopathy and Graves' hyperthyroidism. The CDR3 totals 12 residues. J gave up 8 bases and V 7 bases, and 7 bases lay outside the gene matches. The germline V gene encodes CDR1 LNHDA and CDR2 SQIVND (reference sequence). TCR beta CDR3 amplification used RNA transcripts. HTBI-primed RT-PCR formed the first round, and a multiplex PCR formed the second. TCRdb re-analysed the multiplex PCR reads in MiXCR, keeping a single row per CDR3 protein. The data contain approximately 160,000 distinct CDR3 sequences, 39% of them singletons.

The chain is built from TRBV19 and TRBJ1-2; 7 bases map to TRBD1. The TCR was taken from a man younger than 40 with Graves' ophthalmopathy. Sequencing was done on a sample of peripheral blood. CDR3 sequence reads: CASNTGARGYTF. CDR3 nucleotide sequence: TGTGCCAGTAACACAGGGGCGCGAGGCTACACCTTC.